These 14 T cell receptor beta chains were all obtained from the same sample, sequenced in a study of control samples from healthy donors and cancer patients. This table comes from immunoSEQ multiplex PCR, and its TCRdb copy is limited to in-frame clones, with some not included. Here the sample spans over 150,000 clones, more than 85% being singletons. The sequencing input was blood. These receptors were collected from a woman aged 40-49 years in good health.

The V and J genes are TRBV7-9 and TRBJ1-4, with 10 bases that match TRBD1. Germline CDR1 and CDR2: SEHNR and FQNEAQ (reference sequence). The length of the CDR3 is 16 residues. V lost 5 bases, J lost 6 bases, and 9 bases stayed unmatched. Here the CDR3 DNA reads TGTGCCAGCAGCGGAACCAGGGACAGGGGTTATGAAAAACTGTTTTTT. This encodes CASSGTRDRGYEKLFF.

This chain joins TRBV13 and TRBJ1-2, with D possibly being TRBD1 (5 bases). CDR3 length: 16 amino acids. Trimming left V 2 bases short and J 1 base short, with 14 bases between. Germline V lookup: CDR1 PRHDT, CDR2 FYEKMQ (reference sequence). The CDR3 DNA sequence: TGTGCCAGCAGCTTACATATGGGGGAGGTTAACTATGGCTACACCTTC. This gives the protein CASSLHMGEVNYGYTF.

In DNA form, the CDR3 reads TGTGCCAGCAGTTCATGGGAGGGGAGGAATTCACCCCTCCACTTT. Encoded protein: CASSSWEGRNSPLHF. The chain has TRBV11-2 and TRBJ1-6; perhaps TRBD1 as D (5 bases). CDR1 and CDR2 (germline): SGHAT, FQNNGV. The CDR3 length is 15 residues. The V gene lost 6 bases and the J gene lost 7 bases, with 16 bases spanning the gap.

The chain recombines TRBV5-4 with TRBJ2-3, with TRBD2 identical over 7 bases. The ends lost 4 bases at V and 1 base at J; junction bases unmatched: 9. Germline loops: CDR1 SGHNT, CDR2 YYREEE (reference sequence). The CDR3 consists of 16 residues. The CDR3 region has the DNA TGTGCCAGCAGCGGGGTTTTGGGGGGGGGCACAGATACGCAGTATTTT. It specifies CASSGVLGGGTDTQYF.

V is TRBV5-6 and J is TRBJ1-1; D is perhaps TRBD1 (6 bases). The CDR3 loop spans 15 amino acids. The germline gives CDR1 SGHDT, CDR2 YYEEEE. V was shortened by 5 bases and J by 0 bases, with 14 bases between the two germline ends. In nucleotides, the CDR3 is TGTGCCAGCAGGAAACAGGGCTTCATGAACACTGAAGCTTTCTTT. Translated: CASRKQGFMNTEAFF.

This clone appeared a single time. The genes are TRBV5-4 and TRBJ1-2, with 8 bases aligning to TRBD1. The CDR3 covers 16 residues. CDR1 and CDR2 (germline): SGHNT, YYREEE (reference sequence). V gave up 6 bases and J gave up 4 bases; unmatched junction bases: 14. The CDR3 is CASMVSDRGISYGYTF. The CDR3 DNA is TGTGCCAGCATGGTTTCCGACAGGGGCATTTCCTATGGCTACACCTTC.

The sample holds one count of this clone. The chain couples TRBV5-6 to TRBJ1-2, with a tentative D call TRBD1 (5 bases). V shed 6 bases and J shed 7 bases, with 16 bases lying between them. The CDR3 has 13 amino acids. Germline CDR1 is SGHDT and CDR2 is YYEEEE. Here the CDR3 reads CASTLLRGGGYTF. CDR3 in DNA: TGTGCCAGCACCCTACTGAGGGGTGGTGGCTACACCTTC.

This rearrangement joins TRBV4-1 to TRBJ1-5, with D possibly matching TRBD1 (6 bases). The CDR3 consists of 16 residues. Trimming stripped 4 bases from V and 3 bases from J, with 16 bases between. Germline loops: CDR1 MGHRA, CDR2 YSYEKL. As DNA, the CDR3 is TGCGCCAGCAGCCCCGGGGGCTTTGGGGCCAATCAGCCCCAGCATTTT. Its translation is CASSPGGFGANQPQHF.

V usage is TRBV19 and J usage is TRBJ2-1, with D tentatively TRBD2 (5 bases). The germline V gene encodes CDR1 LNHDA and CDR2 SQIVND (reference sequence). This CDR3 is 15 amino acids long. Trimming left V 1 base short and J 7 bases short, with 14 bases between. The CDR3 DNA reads TGTGCCAGTAGTATAGGGCACGAGGGATTGAATGAGCAGTTCTTC. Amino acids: CASSIGHEGLNEQFF.

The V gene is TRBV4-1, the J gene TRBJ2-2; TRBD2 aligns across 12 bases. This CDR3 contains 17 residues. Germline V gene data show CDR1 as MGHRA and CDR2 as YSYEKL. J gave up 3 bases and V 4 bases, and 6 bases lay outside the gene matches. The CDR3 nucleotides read TGCGCCAGCAGCCCGCGACTAGCGGGGGCTTACACCGGGGAGCTGTTTTTT. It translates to CASSPRLAGAYTGELFF.

The CDR3 loop is CASSLGGLSYEQYF. For the CDR3, the DNA is TGTGCCAGCAGCCTAGGGGGACTGAGCTACGAGCAGTACTTC. The genes are TRBV11-2 and TRBJ2-7, with D perhaps assigned TRBD1 or TRBD2 (6 bases each). The germline V gene has CDR1 SGHAT and CDR2 FQNNGV. Between the trimmed V and J ends, which lost 5 bases and 3 bases, there was a span of 14 bases. The CDR3 runs 14 residues.

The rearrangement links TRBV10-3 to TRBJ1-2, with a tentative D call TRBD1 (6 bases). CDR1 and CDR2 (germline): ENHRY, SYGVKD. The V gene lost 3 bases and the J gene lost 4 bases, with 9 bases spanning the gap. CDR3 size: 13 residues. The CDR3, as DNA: TGTGCCATCAGTGAAAGGGGGGCCTATGGCTACACCTTC. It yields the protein CAISERGAYGYTF.

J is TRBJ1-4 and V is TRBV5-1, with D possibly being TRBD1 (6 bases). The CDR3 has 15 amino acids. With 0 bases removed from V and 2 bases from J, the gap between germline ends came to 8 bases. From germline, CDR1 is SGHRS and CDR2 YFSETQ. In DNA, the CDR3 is TGCGCCAGCAGCTTGGACAGGGCCACTAATGAAAAACTGTTTTTT. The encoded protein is CASSLDRATNEKLFF. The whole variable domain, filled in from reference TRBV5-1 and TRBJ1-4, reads KAGVTQTPRYLIKTRGQQVTLSCSPISGHRSVSWYQQTPGQGLQFLFEYFSETQRNKGNFPGRFSGRQFSNSRSEMNVSTLELGDSALYLCASSLDRATNEKLFFGSGTQLSVL.

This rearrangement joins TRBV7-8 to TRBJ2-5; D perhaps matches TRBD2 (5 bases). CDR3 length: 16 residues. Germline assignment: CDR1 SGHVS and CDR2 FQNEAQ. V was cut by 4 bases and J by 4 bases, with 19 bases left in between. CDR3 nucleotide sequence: TGTGCCAGCAGCTCCCCTACTAGTGGGTCACGAGAGACCCAGTACTTC. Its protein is CASSSPTSGSRETQYF.